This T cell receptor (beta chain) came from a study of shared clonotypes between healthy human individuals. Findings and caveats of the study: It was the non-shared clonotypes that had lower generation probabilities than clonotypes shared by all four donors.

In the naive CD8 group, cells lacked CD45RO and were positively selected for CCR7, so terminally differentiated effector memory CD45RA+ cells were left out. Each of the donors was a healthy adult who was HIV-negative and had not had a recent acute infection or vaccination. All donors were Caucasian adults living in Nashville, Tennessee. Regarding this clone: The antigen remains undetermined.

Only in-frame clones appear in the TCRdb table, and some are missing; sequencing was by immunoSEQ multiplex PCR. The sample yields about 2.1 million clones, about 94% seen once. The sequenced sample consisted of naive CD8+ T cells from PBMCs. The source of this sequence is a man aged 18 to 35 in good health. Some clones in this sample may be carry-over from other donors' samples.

The CDR3 here is CASSFDRNLYEQYF. CDR3 DNA: TGTGCCAGCAGCTTCGACAGAAATCTCTACGAGCAGTACTTC. This chain joins TRBV27 and TRBJ2-7; tentative D call: TRBD1 (5 bases). The CDR3 covers 14 residues. Germline loops: CDR1 MNHEY, CDR2 SMNVEV (reference sequence). Trimming removed 6 bases from V and 3 bases from J, with 15 bases in between.